This record covers a single T cell receptor (beta chain). This clone's antigen is unknown. Per-nucleotide qualities are absent, and no much larger clonotype sits a single base away. This record belongs to a study of T-cell memory formation after mild COVID-19 (dated by TCRdb to the early 2020s). Looking at the study overall: Most TCR sequence clusters were specific to one of the two donors. In a couple of donors, T-cell clones that expanded and contracted after mild COVID-19 were tracked by sequencing TCRalpha and TCRbeta repertoires over time. Two young, previously healthy adult volunteers, one female and one male, were included in the cohort.

General conclusions and limits of the study: Clones that contracted from day 15 to 85 showed balanced CD4/CD8 phenotypes, whereas a second wave of clones that expanded from day 15 to 37 leaned towards CD4+. Some responding clones were found in pre-infection memory, which suggests that pre-existing cross-reactive memory T cells took part in the SARS-CoV-2 response. Contracting CD4+ clones turned up mainly in the CM and EM memory subsets, whereas EMRA was where CD8+ clones were enriched. Only a couple of mild cases were covered by the study, and larger cohorts that include severe cases with pre-infection samples were considered necessary. SARS-CoV-2 specificity was not confirmed for the second-wave clones peaking on day 37.

Ficoll-Paque density gradient centrifugation was the method used to isolate PBMCs. Instrument on record: Illumina NovaSeq 6000. TCRalpha and TCRbeta cDNA libraries were built by 5'RACE with constant-segment primers, adding sample barcodes and unique molecular identifiers. Trizol reagent was used to extract RNA from every sample. Libraries were amplified in two PCR steps, with a second sample barcode and Illumina TruSeq adapters added in the second step. Libraries were sequenced on an Illumina NovaSeq with 2 x 150 bp paired-end reads. In the original analysis: Demultiplexing of reads and collapsing into UMI-guided consensus sequences were performed with migec v1.2.7. Using mixcr v2.1.11, UMI consensuses were aligned to TRA and TRB V and J templates and then assembled into clonotypes. Expanded or contracted clonotypes were those called significant by both edgeR and NoisET, with noise models trained on biological replicates. For edgeR calls, the cutoffs were a false discovery rate-adjusted p below 0.01 and a log2 fold-change threshold of 1. As an exploratory analysis of dynamics, PCA with hierarchical clustering was applied to max-normalized trajectories of the 1000 most abundant clonotypes. Each responding clone was given a CD4 or CD8 phenotype based on the CD4+ and CD8+ repertoires, which had been sequenced separately. In-frame beta chains were kept once TCRdb had trimmed the public reads at Q25 with fastp and called clones with MiXCR. For every CDR3 protein sequence, its rows merge into one entry that carries the most common genes and DNA. TCRdb's processing, not the study's, gives the V and J calls here. The sample data list about 400,000 distinct CDR3 sequences, and less than 25% of these were observed just once. Around 13% of the sample comes from the top ten.

Sequencing was carried out using PBMCs or a T cell subset sorted from them (not recorded which). This clonotype was sampled from an adult woman who had mild COVID-19 (a few samples of this study predate the infection). The sample titles of this study are shuffled in the database, so cell type and time point are left out; the donor was told from shared clones.

The sequenced DNA: TGTGCCAGCAGTGACGGGACTAGCGGGACCACAGATACGCAGTATTTT. Translated, it reads CASSDGTSGTTDTQYF. This sequence uses TRBV6-6 and TRBJ2-3, and TRBD2 aligns with 13 junction nucleotides. Taken from the germline V gene (reference sequence), the CDR1 and CDR2 loops are MNHNY and SVGAGI. V has 5 bases trimmed and J has 2 bases trimmed; junction bases matching no gene number 4. Including cysteine and phenylalanine, the CDR3 has 16 amino acids. Kept here is only the CDR3 DNA, which spans 48 bases and is read in frame from base 1.